This record looks at one T cell receptor (beta chain) sequence and its context. The same CDR3 is also encoded by other DNA sequences in this sample. The data belong to a study of blood T cell repertoires in COVID-19. Study overall: Both acute and convalescent COVID-19 samples were obtained from the United States, Italy and Spain. T cells, B-cell-depleted T cells, or PBMCs supplied cDNA or gDNA.

Assay: immunoSEQ multiplex PCR; the TCRdb copy retains only in-frame clones and omits some. Altogether about 370,000 clones are present, 80% to 90% being singletons, with the ten largest covering less than 11%. The Seattle patients, enrolled during active infection, were followed longitudinally. V was cut by 8 bases and J by 1 base, with 12 bases left in between. The CDR3 spans 13 residues. Germline loops: CDR1 MNHEY, CDR2 SMNVEV (reference sequence). This TCR was sampled from a young woman with COVID-19, enrolled during active disease. The specimen was peripheral blood. The chain joins TRBV27 to TRBJ2-7; a possible D gene is TRBD2 (6 bases). The CDR3 protein is CASRPGGSYEQYF. DNA of the CDR3: TGTGCCAGCCGCCCCGGGGGTTCCTACGAGCAGTACTTC.